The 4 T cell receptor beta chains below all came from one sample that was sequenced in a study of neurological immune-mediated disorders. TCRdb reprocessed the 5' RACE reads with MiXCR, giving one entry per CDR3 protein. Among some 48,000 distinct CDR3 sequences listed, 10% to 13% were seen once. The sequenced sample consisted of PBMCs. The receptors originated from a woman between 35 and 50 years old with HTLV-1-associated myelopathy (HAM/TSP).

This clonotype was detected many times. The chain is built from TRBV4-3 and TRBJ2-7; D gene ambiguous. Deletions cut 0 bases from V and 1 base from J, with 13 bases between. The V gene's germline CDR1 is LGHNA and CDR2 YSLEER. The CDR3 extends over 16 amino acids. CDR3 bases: TGCGCCAGCAGCCAAGAAAACCACTTATTGTCCTACGAGCAGTACTTC. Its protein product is CASSQENHLLSYEQYF.

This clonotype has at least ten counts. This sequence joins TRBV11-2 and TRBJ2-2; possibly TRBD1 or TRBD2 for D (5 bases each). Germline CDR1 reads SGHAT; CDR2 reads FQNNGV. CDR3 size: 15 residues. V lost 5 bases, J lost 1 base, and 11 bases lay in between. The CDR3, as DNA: TGTGCCAGCAGCCCAGGGACGGGGAACACCGGGGAGCTGTTTTTT. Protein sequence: CASSPGTGNTGELFF. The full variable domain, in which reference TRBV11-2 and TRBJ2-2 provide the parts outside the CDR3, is EAGVAQSPRYKIIEKRQSVAFWCNPISGHATLYWYQQILGQGPKLLIQFQNNGVVDDSQLPKDRFSAERLKGVDSTLKIQPAKLEDSAVYLCASSPGTGNTGELFFGEGSRLTVL.

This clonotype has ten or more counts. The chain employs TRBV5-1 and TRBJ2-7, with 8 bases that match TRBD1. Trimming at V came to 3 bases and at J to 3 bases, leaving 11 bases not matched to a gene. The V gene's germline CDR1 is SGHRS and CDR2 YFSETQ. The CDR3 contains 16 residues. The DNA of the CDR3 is TGCGCCAGCAGCTCCGGTAAGACAGGGGACCTCTACGAGCAGTACTTC. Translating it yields CASSSGKTGDLYEQYF.

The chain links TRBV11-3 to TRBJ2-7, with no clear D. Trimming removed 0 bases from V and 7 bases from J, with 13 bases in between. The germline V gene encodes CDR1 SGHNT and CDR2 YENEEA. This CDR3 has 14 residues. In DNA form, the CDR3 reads TGTGCCAGCAGCTTAGATGGCTATAACAATGAGCAGTACTTC. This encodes CASSLDGYNNEQYF.